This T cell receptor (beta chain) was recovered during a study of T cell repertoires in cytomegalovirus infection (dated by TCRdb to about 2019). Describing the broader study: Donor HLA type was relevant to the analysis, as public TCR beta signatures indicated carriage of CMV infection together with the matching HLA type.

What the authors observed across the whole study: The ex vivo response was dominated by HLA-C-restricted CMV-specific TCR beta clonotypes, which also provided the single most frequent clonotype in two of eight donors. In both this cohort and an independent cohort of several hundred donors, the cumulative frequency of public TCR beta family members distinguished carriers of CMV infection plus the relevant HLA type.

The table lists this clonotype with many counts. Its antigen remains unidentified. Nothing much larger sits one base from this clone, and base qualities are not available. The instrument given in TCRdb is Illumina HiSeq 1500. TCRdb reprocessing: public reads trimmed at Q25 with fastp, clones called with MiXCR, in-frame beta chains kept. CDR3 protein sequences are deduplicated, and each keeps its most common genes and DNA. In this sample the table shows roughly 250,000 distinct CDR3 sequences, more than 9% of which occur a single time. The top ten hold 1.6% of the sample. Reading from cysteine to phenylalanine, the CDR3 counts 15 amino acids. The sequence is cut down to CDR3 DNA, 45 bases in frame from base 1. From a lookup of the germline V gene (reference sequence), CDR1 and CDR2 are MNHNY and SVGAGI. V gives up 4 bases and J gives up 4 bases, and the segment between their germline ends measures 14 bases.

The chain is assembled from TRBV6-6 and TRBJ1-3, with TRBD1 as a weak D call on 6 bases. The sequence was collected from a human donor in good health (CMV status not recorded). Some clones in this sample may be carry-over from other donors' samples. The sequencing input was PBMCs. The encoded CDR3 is CASSFSRGNGNTIYF. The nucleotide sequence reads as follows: TGTGCCAGCAGTTTCTCCAGGGGAAACGGAAACACCATATATTTT.